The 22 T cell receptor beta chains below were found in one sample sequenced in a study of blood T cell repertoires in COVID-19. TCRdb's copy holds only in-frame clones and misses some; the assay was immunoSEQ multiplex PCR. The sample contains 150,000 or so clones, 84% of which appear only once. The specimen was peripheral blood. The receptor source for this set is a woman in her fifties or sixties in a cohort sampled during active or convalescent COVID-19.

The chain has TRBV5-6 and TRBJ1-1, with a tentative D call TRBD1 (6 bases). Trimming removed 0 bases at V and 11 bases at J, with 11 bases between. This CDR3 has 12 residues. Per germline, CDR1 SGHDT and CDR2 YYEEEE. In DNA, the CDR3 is TGTGCCAGCAGCTTGGTGGGACAAGGGGCTTTCTTT. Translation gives CASSLVGQGAFF.

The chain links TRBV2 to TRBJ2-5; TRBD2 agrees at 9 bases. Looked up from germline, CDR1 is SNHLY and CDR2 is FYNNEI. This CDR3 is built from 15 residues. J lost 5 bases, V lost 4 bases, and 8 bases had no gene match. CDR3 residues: CASSASGVDSETQYF. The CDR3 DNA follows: TGTGCCAGCAGTGCTAGCGGGGTGGATTCGGAGACCCAGTACTTC.

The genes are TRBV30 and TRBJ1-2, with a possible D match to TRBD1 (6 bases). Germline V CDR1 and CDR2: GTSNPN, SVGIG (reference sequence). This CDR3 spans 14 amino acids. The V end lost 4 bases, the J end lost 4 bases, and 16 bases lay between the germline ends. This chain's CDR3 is CAWTRRGLGYGYTF. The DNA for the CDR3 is TGTGCCTGGACCAGGCGGGGGCTCGGCTATGGCTACACCTTC.

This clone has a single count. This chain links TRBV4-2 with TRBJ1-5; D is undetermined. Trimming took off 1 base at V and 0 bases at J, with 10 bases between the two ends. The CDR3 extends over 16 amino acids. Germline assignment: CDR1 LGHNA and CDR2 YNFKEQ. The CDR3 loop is CASSQVESNSNQPQHF. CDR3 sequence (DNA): TGTGCCAGCAGCCAAGTAGAGAGTAATAGCAATCAGCCCCAGCATTTT.

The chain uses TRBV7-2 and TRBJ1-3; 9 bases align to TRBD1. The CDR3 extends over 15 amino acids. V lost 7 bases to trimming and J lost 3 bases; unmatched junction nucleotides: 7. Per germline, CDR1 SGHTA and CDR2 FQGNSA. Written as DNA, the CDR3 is TGTGCCAGCACTGGAGGACAGGGGTATGGAAACACCATATATTTT. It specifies CASTGGQGYGNTIYF.

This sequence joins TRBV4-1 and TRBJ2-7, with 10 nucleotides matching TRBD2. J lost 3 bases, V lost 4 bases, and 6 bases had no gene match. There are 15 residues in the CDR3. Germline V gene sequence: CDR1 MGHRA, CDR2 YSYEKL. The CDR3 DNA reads TGCGCCAGCAGCCTGGGGGGACTAGCGTTCTACGAGCAGTACTTC. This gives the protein CASSLGGLAFYEQYF.

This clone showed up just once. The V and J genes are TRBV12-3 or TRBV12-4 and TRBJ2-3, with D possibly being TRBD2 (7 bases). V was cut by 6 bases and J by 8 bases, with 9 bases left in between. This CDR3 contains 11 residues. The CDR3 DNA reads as TGTGCCAGCAGCGGGGGGCGTACGCAGTATTTT. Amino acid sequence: CASSGGRTQYF.

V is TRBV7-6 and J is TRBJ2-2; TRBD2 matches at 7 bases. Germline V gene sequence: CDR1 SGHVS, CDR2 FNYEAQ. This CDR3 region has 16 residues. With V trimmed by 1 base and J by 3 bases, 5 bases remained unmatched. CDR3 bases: TGTGCCAGCAGCTTAGAAGTGGGGGGGGACACCGGGGAGCTGTTTTTT. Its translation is CASSLEVGGDTGELFF.

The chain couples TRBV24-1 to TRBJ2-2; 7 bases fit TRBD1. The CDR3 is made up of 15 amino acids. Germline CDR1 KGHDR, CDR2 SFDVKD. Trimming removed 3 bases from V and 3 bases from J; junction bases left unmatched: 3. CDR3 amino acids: CATSDPTGYTGELFF. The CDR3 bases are TGTGCCACCAGTGATCCGACAGGGTACACCGGGGAGCTGTTTTTT.

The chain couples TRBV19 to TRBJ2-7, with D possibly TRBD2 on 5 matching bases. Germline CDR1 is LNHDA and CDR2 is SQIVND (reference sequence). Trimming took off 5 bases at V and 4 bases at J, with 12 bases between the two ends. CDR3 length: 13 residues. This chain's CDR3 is CASSYSSDYEQYF. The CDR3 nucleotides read TGTGCCAGTAGTTATAGTAGCGATTACGAGCAGTACTTC. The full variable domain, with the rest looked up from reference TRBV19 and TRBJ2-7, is DGGITQSPKYLFRKEGQNVTLSCEQNLNHDAMYWYRQDPGQGLRLIYYSQIVNDFQKGDIAEGYSVSREKKESFPLTVTSAQKNPTAFYLCASSYSSDYEQYFGPGTRLTVT.

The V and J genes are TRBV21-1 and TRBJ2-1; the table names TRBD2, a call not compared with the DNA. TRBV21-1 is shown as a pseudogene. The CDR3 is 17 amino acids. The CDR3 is CASSKGWGGSSYNEQFF. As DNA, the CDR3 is TGTGCCAGCAGCAAAGGATGGGGGGGGAGCTCCTACAATGAGCAGTTCTTC.

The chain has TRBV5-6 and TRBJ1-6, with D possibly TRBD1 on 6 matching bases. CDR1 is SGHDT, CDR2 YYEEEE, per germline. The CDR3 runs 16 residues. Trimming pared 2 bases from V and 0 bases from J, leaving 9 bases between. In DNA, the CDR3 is TGTGCCAGCAGCTTCGACAGGAGCTCCTATAATTCACCCCTCCACTTT. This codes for CASSFDRSSYNSPLHF.

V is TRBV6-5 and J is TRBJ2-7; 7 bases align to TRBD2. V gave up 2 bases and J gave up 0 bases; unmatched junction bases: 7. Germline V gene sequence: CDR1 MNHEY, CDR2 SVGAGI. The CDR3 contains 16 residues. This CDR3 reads CASSYGTWGGSYEQYF. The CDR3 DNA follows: TGTGCCAGCAGTTACGGGACGTGGGGGGGCTCCTACGAGCAGTACTTC.

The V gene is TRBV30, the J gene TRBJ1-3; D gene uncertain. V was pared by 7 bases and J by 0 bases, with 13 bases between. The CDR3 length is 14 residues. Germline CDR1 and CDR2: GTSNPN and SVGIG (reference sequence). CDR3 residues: CASILATSGNTIYF. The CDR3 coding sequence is TGTGCCTCAATACTTGCAACCTCTGGAAACACCATATATTTT.

CDR3 residues: CASTLGFGHNYGYTF. The CDR3 DNA sequence: TGTGCCAGCACTCTCGGTTTTGGGCACAACTATGGCTACACCTTC. This rearrangement joins TRBV9 to TRBJ1-2, with unresolved D. This CDR3 spans 15 amino acids. With 6 bases removed from V and 2 bases from J, the gap between germline ends came to 17 bases. Germline V gives CDR1 SGDLS, CDR2 YYNGEE.

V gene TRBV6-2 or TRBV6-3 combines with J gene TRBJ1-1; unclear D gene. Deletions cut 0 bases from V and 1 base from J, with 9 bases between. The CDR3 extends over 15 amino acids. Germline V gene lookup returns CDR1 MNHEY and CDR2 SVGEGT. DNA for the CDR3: TGTGCCAGCAGTTACTCCCTAGGCCCGAACACTGAAGCTTTCTTT. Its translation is CASSYSLGPNTEAFF.

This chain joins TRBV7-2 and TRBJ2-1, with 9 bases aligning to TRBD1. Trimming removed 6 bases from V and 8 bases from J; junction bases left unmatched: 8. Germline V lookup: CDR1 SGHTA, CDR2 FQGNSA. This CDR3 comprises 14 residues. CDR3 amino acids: CASRGPGTGYEQFF. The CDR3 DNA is TGTGCCAGCAGGGGTCCCGGGACAGGGTATGAGCAGTTCTTC.

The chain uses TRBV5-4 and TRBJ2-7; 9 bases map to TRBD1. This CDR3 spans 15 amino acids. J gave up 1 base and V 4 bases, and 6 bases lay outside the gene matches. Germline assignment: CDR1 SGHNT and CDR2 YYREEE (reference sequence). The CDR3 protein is CASSIGTGNSYEQYF. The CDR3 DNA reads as TGTGCCAGCAGCATCGGGACAGGGAATTCCTACGAGCAGTACTTC. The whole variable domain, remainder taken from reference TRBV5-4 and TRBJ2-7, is ETGVTQSPTHLIKTRGQQVTLRCSSQSGHNTVSWYQQALGQGPQFIFQYYREEENGRGNFPPRFSGLQFPNYSSELNVNALELDDSALYLCASSIGTGNSYEQYFGPGTRLTVT.

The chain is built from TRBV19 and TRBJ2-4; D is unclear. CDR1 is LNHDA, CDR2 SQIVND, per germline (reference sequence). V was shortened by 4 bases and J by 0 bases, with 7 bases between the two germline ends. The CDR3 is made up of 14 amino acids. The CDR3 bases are TGTGCCAGTAGTACCAGACTAGCCAAAAACATTCAGTACTTC. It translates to CASSTRLAKNIQYF.

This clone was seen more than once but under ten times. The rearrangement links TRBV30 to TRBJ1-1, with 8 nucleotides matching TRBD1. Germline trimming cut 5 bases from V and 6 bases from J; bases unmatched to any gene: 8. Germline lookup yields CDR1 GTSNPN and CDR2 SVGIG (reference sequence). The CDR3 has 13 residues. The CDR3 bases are TGTGCCTGGCAGGGGGCGAACTCCGCTGAAGCTTTCTTT. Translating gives CAWQGANSAEAFF.

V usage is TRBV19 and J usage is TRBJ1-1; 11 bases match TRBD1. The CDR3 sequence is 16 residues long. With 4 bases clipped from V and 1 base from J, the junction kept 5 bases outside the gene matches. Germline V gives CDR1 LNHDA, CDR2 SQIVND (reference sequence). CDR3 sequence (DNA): TGTGCCAGTAGTACCTCCGGGACAGGGGGGAACACTGAAGCTTTCTTT. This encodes CASSTSGTGGNTEAFF.

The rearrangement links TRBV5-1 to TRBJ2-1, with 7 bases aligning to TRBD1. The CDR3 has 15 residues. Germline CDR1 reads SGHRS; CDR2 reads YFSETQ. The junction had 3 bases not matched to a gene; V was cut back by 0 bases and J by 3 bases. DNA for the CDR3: TGCGCCAGCAGCTTGGCGCCAGGGGGCTACAATGAGCAGTTCTTC. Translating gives CASSLAPGGYNEQFF.